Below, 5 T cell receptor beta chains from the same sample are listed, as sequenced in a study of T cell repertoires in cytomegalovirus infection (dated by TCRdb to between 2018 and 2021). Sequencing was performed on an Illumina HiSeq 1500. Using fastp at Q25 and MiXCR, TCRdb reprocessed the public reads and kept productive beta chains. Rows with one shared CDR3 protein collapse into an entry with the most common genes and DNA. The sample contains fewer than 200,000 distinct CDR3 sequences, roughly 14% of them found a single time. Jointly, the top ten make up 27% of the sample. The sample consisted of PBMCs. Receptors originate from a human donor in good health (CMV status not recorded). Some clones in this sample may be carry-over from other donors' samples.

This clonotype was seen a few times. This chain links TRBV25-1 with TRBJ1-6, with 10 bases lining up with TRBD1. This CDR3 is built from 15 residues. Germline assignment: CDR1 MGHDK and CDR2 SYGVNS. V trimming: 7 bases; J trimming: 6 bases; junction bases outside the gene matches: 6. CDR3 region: CASTIGQGGNSPLHF. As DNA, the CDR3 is TGTGCCAGCACCATCGGACAGGGGGGTAATTCACCCCTCCACTTT.

The CDR3 loop reads CASSKPSSGVSTDTQYF. CDR3 coding DNA: TGTGCCAGCAGCAAGCCATCTAGCGGGGTTAGCACAGATACGCAGTATTTT. This chain uses TRBV7-2 with TRBJ2-3; 9 bases align to TRBD2. The CDR3 consists of 17 residues. The trim removed 5 bases at V and 0 bases at J, leaving 9 bases unmatched. Germline V gene sequence: CDR1 SGHTA, CDR2 FQGNSA.

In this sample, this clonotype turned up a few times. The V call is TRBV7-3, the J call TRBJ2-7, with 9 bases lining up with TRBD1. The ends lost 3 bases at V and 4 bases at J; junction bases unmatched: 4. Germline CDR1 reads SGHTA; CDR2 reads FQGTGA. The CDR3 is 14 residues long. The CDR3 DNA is TGTGCCAGCAGCTTTGCCGGGACAGGGTACGAGCAGTACTTC. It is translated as CASSFAGTGYEQYF.

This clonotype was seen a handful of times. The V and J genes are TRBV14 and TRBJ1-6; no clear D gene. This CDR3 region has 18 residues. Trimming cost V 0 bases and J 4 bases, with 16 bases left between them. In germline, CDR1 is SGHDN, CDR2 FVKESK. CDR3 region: CASSQDRRIEEYNSPLHF. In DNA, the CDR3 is TGTGCCAGCAGCCAAGATCGGCGTATCGAGGAGTATAATTCACCCCTCCACTTT.

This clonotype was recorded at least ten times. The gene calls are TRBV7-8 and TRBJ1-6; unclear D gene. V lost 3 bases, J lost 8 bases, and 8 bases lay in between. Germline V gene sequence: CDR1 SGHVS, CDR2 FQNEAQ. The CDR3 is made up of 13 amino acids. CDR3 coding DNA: TGTGCCAGCAGCTTGATCGAAGATTCACCCCTCCACTTT. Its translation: CASSLIEDSPLHF. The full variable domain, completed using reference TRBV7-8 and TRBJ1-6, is GAGVSQSPRYKVAKRGQDVALRCDPISGHVSLFWYQQALGQGPEFLTYFQNEAQLDKSGLPSDRFFAERPEGSVSTLKIQRTQQEDSAVYLCASSLIEDSPLHFGNGTRLTVT.